One sample yielded the 17 T cell receptor beta chains listed below, sequenced in a study of blood T cell repertoires in COVID-19. Assay used: immunoSEQ multiplex PCR; TCRdb lists only in-frame clones, some missing. This sample yields about 91,000 clones, of which approximately 86% are seen a single time; roughly 8.7% belongs to the top ten. Material: peripheral blood. The receptors stem from a woman aged 65 to 85 with acute or convalescent COVID-19.

This chain links TRBV27 with TRBJ2-3; 11 bases agree with TRBD2. Unmatched junction bases numbered 5, after V lost 3 bases and J lost 0 bases. The CDR3 is 17 residues long. Per germline, CDR1 MNHEY and CDR2 SMNVEV (reference sequence). This CDR3 is CASSFLTSGTSTDTQYF. The CDR3 DNA is TGTGCCAGCAGTTTCCTGACTAGCGGGACTAGCACAGATACGCAGTATTTT.

V usage is TRBV5-4 and J usage is TRBJ2-1; 10 bases line up with TRBD2. This CDR3 has 16 residues. Germline lookup yields CDR1 SGHNT and CDR2 YYREEE (reference sequence). Unmatched junction bases numbered 7, after V lost 1 base and J lost 6 bases. CDR3 in DNA: TGTGCCAGCAGCTTGACTAGCGGGACAAACCTCAATGAGCAGTTCTTC. The encoded protein is CASSLTSGTNLNEQFF.

The J gene is TRBJ2-1, the V gene TRBV13; tentatively, D is TRBD2 (6 bases). From germline, CDR1 is PRHDT and CDR2 FYEKMQ (reference sequence). Trimming took off 5 bases at V and 0 bases at J, with 14 bases between the two ends. This CDR3 is 16 amino acids long. CDR3 nucleotide sequence: TGTGCCAGCAGCCCAAGGGACTTCCGCTCCTACAATGAGCAGTTCTTC. Translating gives CASSPRDFRSYNEQFF. Based on the CDR3 plus reference TRBV13 and TRBJ2-1, the full variable domain is AAGVIQSPRHLIKEKRETATLKCYPIPRHDTVYWYQQGPGQDPQFLISFYEKMQSDKGSIPDRFSAQQFSDYHSELNMSSLELGDSALYFCASSPRDFRSYNEQFFGPGTRLTVL.

The chain links TRBV29-1 to TRBJ2-3; 9 bases are shared with TRBD2. Trimming at V came to 2 bases and at J to 2 bases, leaving 5 bases not matched to a gene. This CDR3 is 15 amino acids long. Germline lookup yields CDR1 SQVTM and CDR2 ANQGSEA. CDR3 DNA: TGCAGCGTTGAAATGCCTAGCGGGAACACAGATACGCAGTATTTT. Translating it yields CSVEMPSGNTDTQYF.

This clone was observed a single time. The CDR3 reads CSASFLGQGRDEKLFF. In DNA form, the CDR3 reads TGCAGTGCTAGTTTCCTGGGCCAGGGGCGAGATGAAAAACTGTTTTTT. V and J are TRBV20-1 and TRBJ1-4; maybe TRBD1 (6 bases). Germline CDR1 reads DFQATT; CDR2 reads SNEGSKA (reference sequence). The CDR3 runs to 16 residues. The V end was cut by 3 bases, the J end by 6 bases, with 20 bases between.

The chain links TRBV19 to TRBJ2-6; a possible D gene is TRBD1 (6 bases). The CDR3 length is 14 residues. V lost 8 bases to trimming and J lost 0 bases, with 8 bases between them. In germline, CDR1 is LNHDA, CDR2 SQIVND (reference sequence). The chain's CDR3 is CASSDSSGANVLTF. The CDR3 bases are TGTGCCAGTTCGGACAGCTCTGGGGCCAACGTCCTGACTTTC.

This chain links TRBV28 with TRBJ2-1; no clear D. This CDR3 has 15 amino acids. CDR1 is MDHEN and CDR2 is SYDVKM in the germline V gene. Trimming took off 5 bases at V and 3 bases at J, with 14 bases between the two ends. The chain's CDR3 is CASSKEAAGYNEQFF. The CDR3 bases are TGTGCCAGCAGTAAAGAAGCCGCTGGCTACAATGAGCAGTTCTTC.

This clone was detected only once. The genes are TRBV15 and TRBJ1-5, with 9 bases fitting TRBD1. The CDR3 sequence is 15 residues long. From germline, CDR1 is LNHNV and CDR2 YYDKDF (reference sequence). After removal of 6 bases from V and 3 bases from J, the junction contained 6 bases not matched to a gene. For the CDR3, the DNA is TGTGCCACCAGTCACAGGGGGCTAGACAATCAGCCCCAGCATTTT. Amino acids: CATSHRGLDNQPQHF. The full variable domain, rest sourced from reference TRBV15 and TRBJ1-5, is DAMVIQNPRYQVTQFGKPVTLSCSQTLNHNVMYWYQQKSSQAPKLLFHYYDKDFNNEADTPDNFQSRRPNTSFCFLDIRSPGLGDTAMYLCATSHRGLDNQPQHFGDGTRLSIL.

V is TRBV5-1 and J is TRBJ1-1; D is perhaps TRBD1 (5 bases). Trimming left V 0 bases short and J 1 base short, with 13 bases between. Germline CDR1 and CDR2: SGHRS and YFSETQ. CDR3 size: 16 residues. The CDR3 spells CASSLGPQTGNTEAFF. The CDR3 DNA reads as TGCGCCAGCAGCTTGGGGCCCCAAACAGGGAACACTGAAGCTTTCTTT.

The chain employs TRBV9 and TRBJ2-2, with a weak D call TRBD2 (5 bases). The CDR3 runs to 15 residues. Trimming left V 0 bases short and J 6 bases short, with 12 bases between. CDR1 and CDR2 (germline): SGDLS, YYNGEE. CDR3 DNA sequence: TGTGCCAGCAGCGTAGGGACTCCGGGGTCCGGGGAGCTGTTTTTT. This gives the protein CASSVGTPGSGELFF.

The gene calls are TRBV11-2 and TRBJ2-3, with a tentative D call TRBD1 (5 bases). Per germline, CDR1 SGHAT and CDR2 FQNNGV. CDR3 size: 15 residues. V gave up 5 bases and J gave up 2 bases, with 14 bases separating them. The CDR3 DNA reads as TGTGCCAGCAGCATACATCTGGGGCACACAGATACGCAGTATTTT. Translation: CASSIHLGHTDTQYF.

The chain employs TRBV19 and TRBJ1-4; TRBD1 is a possible D gene (6 bases). V lost 5 bases to trimming and J lost 5 bases, with 12 bases between them. The CDR3 runs to 14 residues. The germline V gene has CDR1 LNHDA and CDR2 SQIVND (reference sequence). The chain's CDR3 is CASSRRTGNEKLFF. The CDR3 nucleotides read TGTGCCAGTAGTCGGCGAACAGGGAATGAAAAACTGTTTTTT.

The CDR3 region has the DNA TGTGCCAGCAGCCAGCGACTAGCGGGGGCCGCCTACGAGCAGTACTTC. Amino acid sequence: CASSQRLAGAAYEQYF. The gene calls are TRBV3-1 (or the pseudogene TRBV3-2) and TRBJ2-7; 12 nucleotides agree with TRBD2. The CDR3 sequence is 16 residues long. From germline, CDR1 is LGHDT and CDR2 YNNKEL (reference sequence). The V segment lost 3 bases and the J segment 2 bases; nucleotides outside the gene matches: 5.

This clone was seen only once. The rearrangement joins TRBV4-1 to TRBJ2-1; 11 bases map to TRBD2. The CDR3 covers 19 residues. V shed 0 bases, J shed 9 bases, and the junction held 16 bases outside the gene matches. CDR1 and CDR2 (germline): MGHRA, YSYEKL. CDR3 bases: TGCGCCAGCAGCCAAGATATTCCCCTCCCCACTAGCGGGAGAATTGAGCAGTTCTTC. It yields the protein CASSQDIPLPTSGRIEQFF.

The chain carries TRBV3-1 (or the pseudogene TRBV3-2) and TRBJ2-7; 11 bases are shared with TRBD2. The CDR3 is made up of 18 amino acids. CDR1 is LGHDT and CDR2 is YNNKEL in the germline V gene (reference sequence). After removal of 0 bases from V and 2 bases from J, the junction contained 9 bases not matched to a gene. The CDR3 bases are TGTGCCAGCAGCCAAGATGAAAGACTAGCGGGGAAAACCTACGAGCAGTACTTC. Amino acids: CASSQDERLAGKTYEQYF.

The chain employs TRBV9 and TRBJ1-2; 8 nucleotides match TRBD1. Germline V CDR1 and CDR2: SGDLS, YYNGEE. V shed 3 bases, J shed 4 bases, and the junction held 5 bases outside the gene matches. The CDR3 runs 14 residues. In nucleotides, the CDR3 is TGTGCCAGCAGCGCCGGACAGGGATTCTATGGCTACACCTTC. Protein sequence: CASSAGQGFYGYTF.

The chain links TRBV5-5 to TRBJ1-2, with no clear D. The CDR3 spans 12 residues. Germline V gene sequence: CDR1 SGHKS, CDR2 YYEKEE (reference sequence). V was shortened by 3 bases and J by 8 bases, with 11 bases between the two germline ends. CDR3 coding DNA: TGTGCCAGCAGCTCCTATACGGGGGGCTACACCTTC. Translation: CASSSYTGGYTF.